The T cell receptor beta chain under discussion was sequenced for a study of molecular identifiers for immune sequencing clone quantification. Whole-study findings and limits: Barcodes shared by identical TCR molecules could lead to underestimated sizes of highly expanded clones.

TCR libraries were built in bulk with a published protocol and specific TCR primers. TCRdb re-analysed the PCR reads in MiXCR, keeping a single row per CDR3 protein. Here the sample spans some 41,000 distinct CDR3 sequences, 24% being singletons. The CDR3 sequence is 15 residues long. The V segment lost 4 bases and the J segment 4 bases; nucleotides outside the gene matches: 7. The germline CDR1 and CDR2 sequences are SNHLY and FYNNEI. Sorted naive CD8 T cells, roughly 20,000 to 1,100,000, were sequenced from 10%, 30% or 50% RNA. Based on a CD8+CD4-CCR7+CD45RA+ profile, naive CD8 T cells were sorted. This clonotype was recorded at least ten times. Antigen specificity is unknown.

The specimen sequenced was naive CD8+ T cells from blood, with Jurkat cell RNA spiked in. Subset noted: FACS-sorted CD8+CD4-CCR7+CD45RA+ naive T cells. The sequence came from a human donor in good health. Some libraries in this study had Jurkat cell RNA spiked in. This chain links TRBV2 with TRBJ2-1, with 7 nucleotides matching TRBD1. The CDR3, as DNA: TGTGCCAGCAGTGGTGTCCGGACAGGATACAATGAGCAGTTCTTC. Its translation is CASSGVRTGYNEQFF.